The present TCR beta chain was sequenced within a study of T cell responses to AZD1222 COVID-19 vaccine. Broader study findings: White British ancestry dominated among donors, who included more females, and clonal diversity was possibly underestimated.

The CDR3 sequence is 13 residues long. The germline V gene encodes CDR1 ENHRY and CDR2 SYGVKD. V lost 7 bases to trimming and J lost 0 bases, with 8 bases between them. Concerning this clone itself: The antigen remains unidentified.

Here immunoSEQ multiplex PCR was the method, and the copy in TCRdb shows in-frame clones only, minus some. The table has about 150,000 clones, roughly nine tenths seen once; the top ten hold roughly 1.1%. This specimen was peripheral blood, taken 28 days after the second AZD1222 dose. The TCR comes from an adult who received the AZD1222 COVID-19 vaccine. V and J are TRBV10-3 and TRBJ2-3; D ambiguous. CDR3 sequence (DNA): TGTGCCATCAAGTTGGACAGCACAGATACGCAGTATTTT. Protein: CAIKLDSTDTQYF.